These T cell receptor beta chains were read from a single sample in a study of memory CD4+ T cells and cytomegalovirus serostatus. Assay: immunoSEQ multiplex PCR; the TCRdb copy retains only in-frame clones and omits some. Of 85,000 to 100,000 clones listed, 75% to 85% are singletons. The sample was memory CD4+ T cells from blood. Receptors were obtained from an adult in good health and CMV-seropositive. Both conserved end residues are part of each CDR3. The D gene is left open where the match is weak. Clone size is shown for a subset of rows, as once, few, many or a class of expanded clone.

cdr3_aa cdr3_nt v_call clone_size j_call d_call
CASSLLSSYEQYF TGTGCCAGCAGTTTACTGTCCTCCTACGAGCAGTACTTC TRBV28 - TRBJ2-7 -
CASSPTAYQPQHF TGCGCCAGCAGCCCGACAGCCTATCAGCCCCAGCATTTT TRBV4-1 - TRBJ1-5 -
CASGSGVPNEKLFF TGTGCCAGCGGGTCCGGGGTACCCAATGAAAAACTGTTTTTT TRBV6-5 - TRBJ1-4 -
CAILPQGSDEAFF TGTGCCATCCTCCCACAGGGTTCCGATGAAGCTTTCTTT TRBV10-3 - TRBJ1-1 -
CASSLDSSGSSDTQYF TGTGCCAGCAGCTTAGATTCTAGCGGGAGTTCGGATACGCAGTATTTT TRBV11-3 - TRBJ2-3 TRBD2
CASALVGADTQYF TGTGCTAGTGCCCTAGTCGGGGCAGATACGCAGTATTTT TRBV12-5 few TRBJ2-3 -
CASRPLGAGSYEQYF TGTGCCAGCAGACCCTTGGGTGCAGGCTCCTACGAGCAGTACTTC TRBV6-6 - TRBJ2-7 -
CASSPPSREYTEAFF TGTGCCAGCTCACCACCTTCCAGGGAGTACACTGAAGCTTTCTTT TRBV18 once TRBJ1-1 -
CASMQDRVGGYTF TGTGCCAGCATGCAGGACAGGGTGGGCGGCTACACCTTC TRBV6-1 - TRBJ1-2 TRBD1
CASSPYSGANVLTF TGTGCCAGCAGTCCTTACTCTGGGGCCAACGTCCTGACTTTC TRBV25-1 - TRBJ2-6 -
CASSQDLREVNEQFF TGTGCCAGCAGCCAAGATCTCAGGGAGGTCAATGAGCAGTTCTTC TRBV14 - TRBJ2-1 -
CASSLTVVATEAFF TGCGCCAGCAGCCTGACAGTTGTCGCAACTGAAGCTTTCTTT TRBV5-1 - TRBJ1-1 -
CASSPARTAPGELFF TGTGCCAGCTCACCAGCGAGGACAGCCCCCGGGGAGCTGTTTTTT TRBV18 few TRBJ2-2 -
CAGKRLAGDQETQYF TGTGCCGGGAAGCGACTAGCGGGAGATCAAGAGACCCAGTACTTC TRBV2 - TRBJ2-5 TRBD2
CASRRDRGYEQYF TGTGCCAGCAGACGGGACAGGGGGTACGAGCAGTACTTC TRBV6-1 - TRBJ2-7 TRBD1
CASSQDWVGGFYEQYF TGCGCCAGCAGCCAAGACTGGGTGGGGGGGTTCTACGAGCAGTACTTC TRBV4-1 - TRBJ2-7 TRBD2
CASSLGGQVNTEAFF TGTGCCAGCAGCTTGGGGGGACAGGTGAACACTGAAGCTTTCTTT TRBV5-4 - TRBJ1-1 TRBD1
CASSPTTRGAMNGYTF TGTGCCAGCTCACCGACGACGCGGGGGGCAATGAATGGCTACACCTTC TRBV18 - TRBJ1-2 -
CASSWKVRTSGTDTQYF TGTGCCAGCAGCTGGAAGGTACGGACTAGCGGGACAGATACGCAGTATTTT TRBV21-1 - TRBJ2-3 -
CASSFSGLAGVTETQYF TGTGCCAGCAGCTTCTCGGGGCTAGCGGGAGTTACAGAGACCCAGTACTTC TRBV13 - TRBJ2-5 TRBD2
CSVGQGNQPQHF TGCAGCGTTGGGCAGGGCAATCAGCCCCAGCATTTT TRBV29-1 few TRBJ1-5 -
CASTQRRFGYGYTF TGTGCCAGCACTCAAAGGAGGTTTGGCTATGGCTACACCTTC TRBV6-1 few TRBJ1-2 -
CASSLAMMAGQETQYF TGTGCCAGCAGCTTAGCGATGATGGCAGGCCAAGAGACCCAGTACTTC TRBV11-1 - TRBJ2-5 -
CAISGAVNQPQHF TGTGCCATCAGTGGAGCAGTCAATCAGCCCCAGCATTTT TRBV10-3 - TRBJ1-5 -
CASSSREGEAFF TGTGCCAGCAGCTCCCGGGAGGGAGAAGCTTTCTTT TRBV7-8 once TRBJ1-1 -
CASSIDRVFRNEQFF TGTGCCAGCAGCATCGACAGGGTGTTTCGGAATGAGCAGTTCTTC TRBV7-9 - TRBJ2-1 TRBD1
CASSMGQLANEKLFF TGTGCCAGTAGTATGGGGCAACTGGCTAATGAAAAACTGTTTTTT TRBV19 few TRBJ1-4 -
CASVAGINEKLFF TGTGCCAGCGTGGCAGGGATTAATGAAAAACTGTTTTTT TRBV6-1 - TRBJ1-4 -
CASSQELHSLFGTLTYNEQFF TGCGCCAGCAGCCAAGAATTACATTCTCTTTTTGGGACCCTTACCTACAATGAGCAGTTCTTC TRBV4-3 - TRBJ2-1 -
CSVEGSTGGGGYTF TGCAGCGTTGAAGGCTCCACAGGGGGAGGAGGCTACACCTTC TRBV29-1 - TRBJ1-2 TRBD1
CASSLLLTGELFF TGTGCCAGCAGCCTCTTACTCACCGGGGAGCTGTTTTTT TRBV9 few TRBJ2-2 -
CASRSKRDQPYEQYF TGTGCCAGCAGGTCAAAACGGGACCAACCCTACGAGCAGTACTTC TRBV10-3 - TRBJ2-7 -
CASSLEGGLQPQHF TGCGCCAGCAGCTTGGAGGGGGGGCTTCAGCCCCAGCATTTT TRBV5-1 - TRBJ1-5 -
CASSRREEGATYSSYEQYF TGTGCCAGCAGCCGCCGGGAGGAGGGGGCCACCTATAGCTCCTACGAGCAGTACTTC TRBV4-2 - TRBJ2-7 -
CASSDPAGSYNEQFF TGCGCCAGCAGTGACCCAGCGGGGTCCTACAATGAGCAGTTCTTC TRBV10-2 - TRBJ2-1 TRBD2
CASTDPRVNTEAFF TGTGCCAGCACGGACCCCAGAGTGAACACTGAAGCTTTCTTT TRBV2 - TRBJ1-1 -
CASSYPGEETQYF TGTGCCAGCAGCTACCCAGGGGAAGAGACCCAGTACTTC TRBV5-4 once TRBJ2-5 -
CASRFLAASTDTQYF TGCGCCAGCAGGTTTCTAGCGGCTAGCACAGATACGCAGTATTTT TRBV10-1 - TRBJ2-3 TRBD2
CASSPTGGNDEQYF TGTGCCAGCAGCCCGACAGGGGGCAACGACGAGCAGTACTTC TRBV7-9 - TRBJ2-7 TRBD1
CASSLGRQGNTEAFF TGTGCCAGCAGCTTGGGCCGGCAGGGCAACACTGAAGCTTTCTTT TRBV5-6 - TRBJ1-1 -
CASSRTDIEKLFF TGTGCCAGCAGCCGTACAGATATTGAAAAACTGTTTTTT TRBV7-9 - TRBJ1-4 -